This T cell receptor beta chain emerged from a study of shared clonotypes between healthy human individuals. After removal of 5 bases from V and 5 bases from J, the junction contained 15 bases not matched to a gene. The CDR3 loop spans 18 amino acids. Germline-derived CDR1 and CDR2 are SGHTA and FQGNSA. The study drew all its donors from Caucasian adults living in Nashville, Tennessee. Profiling relied on immunoSEQ multiplex PCR, and the TCRdb table lists in-frame clones only, not all of them. Of a few million clones detected, over 85% appear once; the ten largest clones hold about 0.13%. The sequence was collected from a man aged 18 to 30 in good health. The rearrangement uses TRBV7-2 and TRBJ2-5; TRBD2 matches 12 bases. Sequences were obtained from naive CD4+ T cells sorted from blood. Subset described: CD45RA+ positively selected. This CDR3 is CASSPSKASGGARETQYF. CDR3 DNA: TGTGCCAGCAGCCCAAGCAAGGCTAGCGGGGGGGCACGGGAGACCCAGTACTTC.